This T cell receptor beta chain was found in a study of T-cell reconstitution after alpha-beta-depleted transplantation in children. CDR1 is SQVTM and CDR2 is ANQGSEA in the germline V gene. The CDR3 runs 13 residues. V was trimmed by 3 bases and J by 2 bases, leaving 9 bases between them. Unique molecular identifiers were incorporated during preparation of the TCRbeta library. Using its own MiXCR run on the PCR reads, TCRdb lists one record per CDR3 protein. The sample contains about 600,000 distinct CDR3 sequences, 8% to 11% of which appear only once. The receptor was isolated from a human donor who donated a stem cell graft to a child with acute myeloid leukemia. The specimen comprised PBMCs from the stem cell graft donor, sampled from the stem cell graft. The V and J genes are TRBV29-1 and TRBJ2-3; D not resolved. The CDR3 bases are TGCAGCGTTGACCCAGGCCACACAGATACGCAGTATTTT. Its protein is CSVDPGHTDTQYF.